The rows below give T cell receptor beta chains drawn from one sample of a study of shared clonotypes between healthy human individuals. Sequencing was performed with immunoSEQ multiplex PCR; in TCRdb, only in-frame clones are kept and a portion is missing. Of about 2.1 million clones detected, about 92% appear once; the ten largest clones hold 1.5% to 2%. The sample was naive CD8+ T cells from PBMCs. The receptors originated from a man aged 18 to 29 in good health. Some clones in this sample may be carry-over from other donors' samples. Each CDR3 is given with its conserved first and last residue. The order of the fields is V gene, D gene, clone size, J gene, CDR3 protein, CDR3 DNA. The D gene is left open where the match is weak. Rows give clone size only sometimes, using once, few, many, or a class for an expanded clone.

TRBV2,NA,NA,TRBJ1-2,CASSDSHILAF,TGTGCCAGCAGTGATTCCCACATCCTGGCCTTC
TRBV7-2,NA,NA,TRBJ2-1,CASSLFRPNEQFF,TGTGCCAGCAGCTTATTCAGGCCCAATGAGCAGTTCTTC
TRBV27,NA,few,TRBJ1-5,CASSLQGSNQPQHF,TGTGCCAGCAGTCTACAGGGAAGCAATCAGCCCCAGCATTTT
TRBV7-9,NA,NA,TRBJ2-3,CASSLTPWDTQYF,TGTGCCAGCAGCTTAACCCCGTGGGATACGCAGTATTTT
TRBV7-9,NA,NA,TRBJ2-5,CASSSTGGQETQYF,TGTGCCAGCAGTTCGACAGGCGGCCAAGAGACCCAGTACTTC
TRBV5-6,NA,once,TRBJ1-1,CASSLGGPSTEAFF,TGTGCCAGCAGCTTGGGGGGCCCGAGCACTGAAGCTTTCTTT
TRBV28,NA,NA,TRBJ2-5,CASTISDLQSQETQYF,TGTGCCAGCACTATATCCGATCTCCAGAGCCAAGAGACCCAGTACTTC
TRBV5-6,TRBD2,once,TRBJ2-7,CASSLGSSGSYEQYF,TGTGCCAGCAGCTTGGGCTCTAGCGGCTCCTACGAGCAGTACTTC
TRBV27,NA,NA,TRBJ2-1,CASSDSYNEQFF,TGTGCCAGCAGTGACTCCTACAATGAGCAGTTCTTC
TRBV6-1,NA,once,TRBJ2-3,CASEKGGYRTDTQYF,TGTGCCAGCGAGAAAGGGGGATATAGGACAGATACGCAGTATTTT
TRBV6-5,NA,NA,TRBJ2-1,CASSLTPPGEDEQFF,TGTGCCAGCAGCTTGACCCCCCCAGGGGAGGATGAGCAGTTCTTC
TRBV30,NA,NA,TRBJ2-2,CAWRFTEPGELFF,TGTGCCTGGAGGTTTACGGAACCCGGGGAGCTGTTTTTT
TRBV11-3,NA,once,TRBJ2-7,CASSPPTGYEQYF,TGTGCCAGCAGCCCACCGACAGGTTACGAGCAGTACTTC
TRBV27,TRBD1,once,TRBJ2-3,CASSSQGIPDTQYF,TGTGCCAGCAGTTCACAGGGGATACCAGATACGCAGTATTTT
TRBV4-1,NA,NA,TRBJ2-7,CASSQGGQSYEQYF,TGCGCCAGCAGCCAAGGAGGGCAAAGCTACGAGCAGTACTTC
TRBV7-9,NA,NA,TRBJ2-1,CASSLARNEQFF,TGTGCCAGCAGCTTAGCGCGTAATGAGCAGTTCTTC
TRBV19,NA,NA,TRBJ2-3,CASSILADTQYF,TGTGCCAGTAGTATACTCGCAGATACGCAGTATTTT
TRBV7-2,NA,NA,TRBJ2-7,CASSLDWDEQYF,TGTGCCAGCAGCCTCGACTGGGACGAGCAGTACTTC
TRBV27,NA,NA,TRBJ2-3,CASSLVTGGTDTQYF,TGTGCCAGCAGCCTCGTGACAGGTGGGACAGATACGCAGTATTTT
TRBV7-6,NA,NA,TRBJ1-4,CASSPEGRGEKLFF,TGTGCCAGCAGCCCTGAGGGCCGGGGAGAAAAACTGTTTTTT
TRBV7-9,TRBD1,NA,TRBJ2-7,CASSDAGTGSYEQYF,TGTGCCAGCAGTGACGCCGGGACAGGGTCCTACGAGCAGTACTTC
TRBV7-9,TRBD1,NA,TRBJ1-2,CASSTDRAGYTF,TGTGCCAGCAGCACGGACAGGGCGGGCTACACCTTC
TRBV28,NA,NA,TRBJ1-5,CASSSLINQPQHF,TGTGCCAGCAGTTCACTGATCAATCAGCCCCAGCATTTT
TRBV4-3,TRBD1,NA,TRBJ2-5,CASSPQGAAEETQYF,TGCGCCAGCAGCCCGCAGGGGGCAGCGGAAGAGACCCAGTACTTC
TRBV27,NA,NA,TRBJ2-7,CASSLSQSSFGSEQYF,TGTGCCAGCAGTTTGAGTCAGAGTTCATTCGGGTCCGAGCAGTACTTC
TRBV29-1,NA,NA,TRBJ2-2,CSVRQARAGELFF,TGCAGCGTCAGACAGGCGCGGGCCGGGGAGCTGTTTTTT
TRBV7-9,TRBD1,NA,TRBJ2-3,CASSLQGLGTDTQYF,TGTGCCAGCAGTTTACAGGGGCTGGGCACAGATACGCAGTATTTT
TRBV28,NA,NA,TRBJ2-7,CASRYGQPYEQYF,TGTGCCAGCAGATATGGACAACCTTACGAGCAGTACTTC
TRBV13,NA,NA,TRBJ2-7,CASSLGTNGHGIEQYF,TGTGCCAGCAGCTTGGGGACCAACGGACATGGGATCGAGCAGTACTTC
TRBV7-9,TRBD2,NA,TRBJ2-7,CASSQGLGAYEQYF,TGTGCCAGCAGCCAAGGACTAGGGGCCTACGAGCAGTACTTC
TRBV27,TRBD1,NA,TRBJ1-5,CASSLLGAGQRNNQPQHF,TGTGCCAGCAGTTTATTAGGAGCGGGACAGAGGAACAATCAGCCCCAGCATTTT
TRBV11-2,NA,once,TRBJ1-1,CASSPPGSTEAFF,TGTGCCAGCAGCCCCCCGGGGAGCACTGAAGCTTTCTTT
TRBV27,TRBD1,NA,TRBJ2-7,CASSLSNPGQGPPEQYF,TGTGCCAGCAGTTTATCGAACCCGGGACAGGGGCCGCCTGAGCAGTACTTC
TRBV29-1,NA,NA,TRBJ2-7,CSVYDGGSYEQYF,TGCAGCGTTTATGACGGAGGCTCCTACGAGCAGTACTTC
TRBV5-1,TRBD2,NA,TRBJ2-1,CASSTLAGAYNEQFF,TGCGCCAGCAGCACACTAGCGGGGGCCTACAATGAGCAGTTCTTC
TRBV5-1,TRBD2,NA,TRBJ2-1,CASRPRLAGYNEQFF,TGCGCCAGCAGGCCCCGACTAGCAGGGTACAATGAGCAGTTCTTC
TRBV5-1,TRBD2,NA,TRBJ2-3,CASSSRLAGVGTDTQYF,TGCGCCAGCAGCTCGCGACTAGCGGGAGTCGGCACAGATACGCAGTATTTT
TRBV7-8,NA,NA,TRBJ2-7,CASSLDPPGFGAYEQYF,TGTGCCAGCAGCTTAGACCCCCCAGGGTTCGGAGCCTACGAGCAGTACTTC
TRBV27,TRBD1,NA,TRBJ2-7,CASSLLQGVGVYEQYF,TGTGCCAGCAGTTTACTACAGGGGGTGGGGGTCTACGAGCAGTACTTC
TRBV29-1,TRBD1,NA,TRBJ2-7,CSVRQGLGEQYF,TGCAGCGTCCGACAGGGTTTGGGAGAGCAGTACTTC
TRBV23-1,NA,NA,TRBJ2-7,CASSHRDPSWEQYF,TGCGCCAGCAGCCACCGGGACCCCTCTTGGGAGCAGTACTTC
TRBV6-4,NA,NA,TRBJ1-1,CASSDSPGQLDTEAFF,TGTGCCAGCAGTGACTCCCCCGGACAGTTGGACACTGAAGCTTTCTTT
TRBV19,TRBD1,NA,TRBJ2-5,CASSGDRNQETQYF,TGTGCCAGTAGCGGGGACAGGAACCAAGAGACCCAGTACTTC
TRBV7-2,NA,NA,TRBJ1-2,CASSLWPYGYTF,TGTGCCAGCAGCTTATGGCCCTATGGCTACACCTTC
TRBV9,NA,NA,TRBJ2-7,CASSEGGTPSYEQYF,TGTGCCAGCAGCGAGGGGGGGACCCCCTCCTACGAGCAGTACTTC
TRBV27,NA,NA,TRBJ2-7,CASSLRQGYEQYF,TGTGCCAGCAGTCTAAGGCAGGGGTACGAGCAGTACTTC
TRBV29-1,NA,NA,TRBJ2-3,CSVRTDTQYF,TGCAGCGTTCGCACAGATACGCAGTATTTT
TRBV5-1,TRBD1,NA,TRBJ1-4,CASSFGQGRTNEKLFF,TGCGCCAGCAGTTTCGGACAGGGTCGAACTAATGAAAAACTGTTTTTT
TRBV30,NA,NA,TRBJ1-1,CAWSVLLTTEAFF,TGTGCCTGGAGTGTACTCCTGACCACTGAAGCTTTCTTT
TRBV27,NA,NA,TRBJ1-5,CASSLERGEGNQPQHF,TGTGCCAGCAGTTTAGAGCGAGGGGAAGGCAATCAGCCCCAGCATTTT
TRBV19,NA,NA,TRBJ1-3,CASIVSEFSGNTIYF,TGTGCCAGTATCGTCAGTGAGTTCTCTGGAAACACCATATATTTT
TRBV9,NA,NA,TRBJ2-1,CASSSPRSGSVNEQFF,TGTGCCAGCAGCTCTCCTCGGAGCGGCTCTGTGAATGAGCAGTTCTTC
TRBV10-3,NA,NA,TRBJ2-7,CAIRTGVQTGYEQYF,TGTGCCATCAGGACCGGGGTGCAAACGGGCTACGAGCAGTACTTC
TRBV27,TRBD1,NA,TRBJ2-7,CASSLWGTGPYEQYF,TGTGCCAGCAGTTTATGGGGGACAGGACCCTACGAGCAGTACTTC
TRBV28,NA,NA,TRBJ2-1,CASSLFESYEQFF,TGTGCCAGCAGTTTATTCGAATCCTATGAGCAGTTCTTC